This TCR beta chain was recovered during a study of shared clonotypes between healthy human individuals. With respect to this clone: The antigen remains unidentified.

Points from the study as a whole: The authors sampled blood alone, and tissue repertoires likely differ.

Data came from immunoSEQ multiplex PCR; TCRdb stores just in-frame clones and leaves some out. The table has approximately 500,000 clones, less than 96% seen once; the top ten hold under 0.06%. Germline-derived CDR1 and CDR2 are SNHLY and FYNNEI. CDR3 length equals 15 residues. V dropped 3 bases and J dropped 8 bases, with 16 bases sitting between them. CD4+ cells underwent separation, giving CD45RA+ naive and CD45RA-negative memory subsets. The sequenced sample consisted of naive CD4+ T cells sorted from blood. Sample subset: CD45RA+ positively selected. The TCR originated in a woman aged 25 to 39 in good health. The V gene is TRBV2, the J gene TRBJ2-2, with D possibly matching TRBD2 (5 bases). Here the CDR3 DNA reads TGTGCCAGCAGTGATCTCGGGCCGGAGGTTGGGGAGCTGTTTTTT. Translated: CASSDLGPEVGELFF.